A selection of T cell receptor beta chains follows, all from one sample in a study of blood T cell repertoires in COVID-19. The assay was immunoSEQ multiplex PCR, and TCRdb's table has in-frame clones only and misses some. The table includes more than 150,000 clones, roughly nine tenths detected once. The specimen was peripheral blood. The receptors shown here come from a woman in her 70s with acute or convalescent COVID-19. Both conserved end residues are part of each CDR3. The D gene is left open where the match is weak. Size is omitted from some rows. Given values are once, few, many or a class for expanded clones.

.	TRBJ2-7	.	TRBV2	TGTGCCAGCAGTGAAGGGCAGTCACCATACGAGCAGTACTTC	CASSEGQSPYEQYF
.	TRBJ2-5	TRBD1	TRBV15	TGTGCCACCAGCACCGGGGACAGTCAAGAGACCCAGTACTTC	CATSTGDSQETQYF
.	TRBJ1-3	.	TRBV28	TGTGCCTCGACGGCGGGGGTGATGTCTGGAAACACCATATATTTT	CASTAGVMSGNTIYF
.	TRBJ1-2	.	TRBV2	TGTGCCAGCGTCGCGAGCTGGGGGGGGCCGAGCTATGGCTACACCTTC	CASVASWGGPSYGYTF
.	TRBJ1-2	.	TRBV7-2	TGTGCCAGCAGCTCCACCCCAGGGGATGGCTACACCTTC	CASSSTPGDGYTF
.	TRBJ2-1	TRBD2	TRBV5-4	TGTGCCAGCAGCTTGGAAGCTAGCGGGAGTCTCTATGAGCAGTTCTTC	CASSLEASGSLYEQFF
.	TRBJ1-4	TRBD1	TRBV4-2	TGTGCCAGCAGCCAAGAGGACAGGGTTGGGGAGGCTAATGAAAAACTGTTTTTT	CASSQEDRVGEANEKLFF
.	TRBJ1-1	.	TRBV19	TGTGCCAGTAGTACAGGGATTCTCGGCACTGAAGCTTTCTTT	CASSTGILGTEAFF
few	TRBJ1-3	.	TRBV28	TGTGCCAGCAGTCCTCCGGGCTCTGGAAACACCATATATTTT	CASSPPGSGNTIYF
.	TRBJ2-3	TRBD2	TRBV7-6	TGTGCCAGCAGTAGCGGGGGCACAGATACGCAGTATTTT	CASSSGGTDTQYF
.	TRBJ1-5	TRBD1	TRBV6-2/TRBV6-3	TGTGCCAGCAGTTACGAGAACGGGGACAGTAGCAATCAGCCCCAGCATTTT	CASSYENGDSSNQPQHF
.	TRBJ2-5	TRBD2	TRBV7-2	TGTGCCAGCAGCCTACTAGCGGGAGTAGAGACCCAGTACTTC	CASSLLAGVETQYF
.	TRBJ2-5	.	TRBV5-1	TGCGCCAGCAGCCCTACCCAAAACGTGAGGTCCCAGTACTTC	CASSPTQNVRSQYF
.	TRBJ1-2	.	TRBV3-1/TRBV3-2	TGTGCCAGCAGGCACCCCGGGACAAATCTTGGCTACACCTTC	CASRHPGTNLGYTF
.	TRBJ2-4	.	TRBV27	TGTGCCAGCAGTTGCTGGGGCGCGGACATTCAGTACTTC	CASSCWGADIQYF
.	TRBJ2-3	TRBD1	TRBV19	TGTGCCAGTAGTCTTGGACAGGTTAACACAGATACGCAGTATTTT	CASSLGQVNTDTQYF
once	TRBJ2-1	TRBD2	TRBV6-5	TGTGCCAGCGGACCACTAGCGGGAGAAGCCGAGCAGTTCTTC	CASGPLAGEAEQFF
once	TRBJ1-5	.	TRBV19	TGTGCCAGTAGTATATTCGAGAATCAGCCCCAGCATTTT	CASSIFENQPQHF
.	TRBJ1-2	TRBD1	TRBV4-3	TGCGCCAGCAGCCAAGGTACAGGGGCCTTTAACTATGGCTACACCTTC	CASSQGTGAFNYGYTF
.	TRBJ1-5	TRBD1	TRBV4-1	TGCGCCAGCAGCCAAGCGACAGGGGGAGGACAGCCCCAGCATTTT	CASSQATGGGQPQHF
.	TRBJ1-1	.	TRBV27	TGTGCCAGCAGTTTGTCTAGGAACACTGAAGCTTTCTTT	CASSLSRNTEAFF
once	TRBJ1-3	.	TRBV12-3/TRBV12-4	TGTGCCAGCAGCTACTCCTCTGGAAACACCATATATTTT	CASSYSSGNTIYF
.	TRBJ2-3	.	TRBV10-3	TGTGCCATCAGTGAGGTCCTTCCCACAGATACGCAGTATTTT	CAISEVLPTDTQYF
.	TRBJ2-3	TRBD2	TRBV4-3	TGCGCCAGCAGCCAAGTGTATCGGGAGGGCCTCCCAGATACGCAGTATTTT	CASSQVYREGLPDTQYF
few	TRBJ1-5	.	TRBV10-1	TGCGCCAGCAGGGGAAGATGGACAGTTAGCAATCAGCCCCAGCATTTT	CASRGRWTVSNQPQHF
.	TRBJ2-7	TRBD2	TRBV9	TGTGCCAGCAGCGTAGGGACTAGCGGGGGAAACTACGAGCAGTACTTC	CASSVGTSGGNYEQYF
.	TRBJ2-3	.	TRBV4-3	TGCGCCAGCAGCCGGAACAAGATCGGGTTTTCAGATACGCAGTATTTT	CASSRNKIGFSDTQYF
.	TRBJ2-3	TRBD2	TRBV9	TGTGCCAGCAGCGGGGTGACTAGCGGGAGGCCCGGCACAGATACGCAGTATTTT	CASSGVTSGRPGTDTQYF
.	TRBJ2-5	.	TRBV18	TGTGCCAGCTCAATGACCCGGGGAACCCAGTACTTC	CASSMTRGTQYF
.	TRBJ1-6	TRBD1	TRBV4-1	TGCGCCAGCAGCCAATCAACTCTAGGGGGCCGGAATTCACCCCTCCACTTT	CASSQSTLGGRNSPLHF
.	TRBJ2-7	TRBD1	TRBV2	TGTGCCAGCAGTGCGTGGACAGGGTTGAGCTACGAGCAGTACTTC	CASSAWTGLSYEQYF
.	TRBJ1-4	TRBD1	TRBV28	TGTGCCAGCAGTCTCCTTAAGAGGACAGGGTCCCCAACTAATGAAAAACTGTTTTTT	CASSLLKRTGSPTNEKLFF
.	TRBJ2-7	TRBD1	TRBV5-1	TGCGCCAGCAGCTTGTCTGACGAAGAGACCGGGACAGGGTTCGCCTACGAGCAGTACTTC	CASSLSDEETGTGFAYEQYF
.	TRBJ2-7	TRBD1	TRBV27	TGTGCCAGCAGCTCGGGACAGTCACCCTACGAGCAGTACTTC	CASSSGQSPYEQYF
.	TRBJ1-2	.	TRBV5-5	TGTGCCAGCAGCTTGTTTGTAGGGAGCGGGGGCTACACCTTC	CASSLFVGSGGYTF
.	TRBJ2-1	TRBD1	TRBV7-2	TGTGCCAGCAGCAGACAGGGTTACAATGAGCAGTTCTTC	CASSRQGYNEQFF
.	TRBJ1-3	TRBD1	TRBV12-3/TRBV12-4	TGTGCCAGCAGCCCGGGACAGAGAAACACCATATATTTT	CASSPGQRNTIYF
.	TRBJ2-5	.	TRBV10-3	TGTGCCATCAGTGAGTCTATGTACCAAGAGACCCAGTACTTC	CAISESMYQETQYF
.	TRBJ1-1	TRBD1	TRBV28	TGTGCCAGCAGTTTATCGACAGGGGGAGAAGCTTTCTTT	CASSLSTGGEAFF
.	TRBJ2-3	TRBD2	TRBV5-1	TGCGCCAGCAGCTTAGGCCTAGCGGGAGTTGGAGATACGCAGTATTTT	CASSLGLAGVGDTQYF
.	TRBJ2-7	.	TRBV30	TGTGCCTGGAGTGTAGGTCGCACAGGGATGATATACGAGCAGTACTTC	CAWSVGRTGMIYEQYF
few	TRBJ1-1	.	TRBV29-1	TGCAGCGTTGAAGACTGGCAGGGAAACACTGAAGCTTTCTTT	CSVEDWQGNTEAFF
.	TRBJ1-5	.	TRBV29-1	TGCAGCGTATCACAGGGTCCCAATCAGCCCCAGCATTTT	CSVSQGPNQPQHF
once	TRBJ2-1	TRBD2	TRBV19	TGTGCCACCCGCCGAGCCAGCGGGACCCCCTACAATGAGCAGTTCTTC	CATRRASGTPYNEQFF
.	TRBJ2-5	.	TRBV5-1	TGCGCCAGCAGCTGGGACACCCGGGTCCAAGAGACCCAGTACTTC	CASSWDTRVQETQYF